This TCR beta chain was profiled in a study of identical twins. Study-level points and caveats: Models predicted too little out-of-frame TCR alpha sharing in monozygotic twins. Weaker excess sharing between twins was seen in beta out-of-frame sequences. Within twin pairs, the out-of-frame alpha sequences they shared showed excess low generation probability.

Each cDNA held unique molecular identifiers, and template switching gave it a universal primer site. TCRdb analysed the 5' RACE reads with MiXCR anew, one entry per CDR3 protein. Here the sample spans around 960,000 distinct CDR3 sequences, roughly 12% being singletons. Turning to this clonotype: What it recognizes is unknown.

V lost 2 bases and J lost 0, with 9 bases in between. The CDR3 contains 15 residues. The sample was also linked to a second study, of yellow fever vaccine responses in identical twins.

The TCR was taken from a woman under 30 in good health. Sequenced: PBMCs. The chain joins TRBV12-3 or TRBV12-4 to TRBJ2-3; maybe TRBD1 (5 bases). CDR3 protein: CASSLLQGSTDTQYF. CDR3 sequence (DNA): TGTGCCAGCAGTTTACTGCAGGGAAGCACAGATACGCAGTATTTT.